The 31 T cell receptor beta chains reported below all come from one sample, sequenced in a study of blood T cell repertoires in COVID-19. Produced via immunoSEQ multiplex PCR; TCRdb's table is partial and in-frame only. Here the sample spans 110,000 to 150,000 clones, roughly 79% being singletons. Sequenced material: peripheral blood. The receptor set was obtained from a woman aged 55-70 years with acute or convalescent COVID-19.

This chain uses TRBV13 with TRBJ2-3; 8 nucleotides match TRBD1. Germline V lookup: CDR1 PRHDT, CDR2 FYEKMQ (reference sequence). V gave up 4 bases and J gave up 5 bases; unmatched junction bases: 5. The CDR3 extends over 14 amino acids. This chain's CDR3 is CASSSGQGLDTQYF. The CDR3 nucleotides read TGTGCCAGCAGCTCCGGACAGGGTTTAGATACGCAGTATTTT.

Here the CDR3 reads CASSLEGANTEAFF. Here the CDR3 DNA reads TGTGCCAGCAGTTTAGAGGGCGCGAACACTGAAGCTTTCTTT. The chain recombines TRBV28 with TRBJ1-1; the D is unclear. In germline, CDR1 is MDHEN, CDR2 SYDVKM. V was pared by 2 bases and J by 1 base, with 8 bases between. The CDR3 is 14 residues long.

The chain is built from TRBV30 and TRBJ1-1; D is unclear. Germline V gene sequence: CDR1 GTSNPN, CDR2 SVGIG (reference sequence). The CDR3 has 12 amino acids. Trimming stripped 1 base from V and 1 base from J, with 4 bases between. The CDR3 region is CAWSGQNTEAFF. The CDR3 DNA reads TGTGCCTGGAGTGGACAGAACACTGAAGCTTTCTTT.

The chain links TRBV5-1 to TRBJ2-7; TRBD2 agrees at 15 bases. The CDR3 runs 13 residues. Germline loops: CDR1 SGHRS, CDR2 YFSETQ. V trimming: 4 bases; J trimming: 7 bases; junction bases outside the gene matches: 0. The CDR3 reads CASSGTSGREQYF. The CDR3 DNA sequence: TGCGCCAGCAGCGGGACTAGCGGGAGGGAGCAGTACTTC. The full variable domain, with the rest looked up from reference TRBV5-1 and TRBJ2-7, is KAGVTQTPRYLIKTRGQQVTLSCSPISGHRSVSWYQQTPGQGLQFLFEYFSETQRNKGNFPGRFSGRQFSNSRSEMNVSTLELGDSALYLCASSGTSGREQYFGPGTRLTVT.

This sequence joins TRBV27 and TRBJ1-2, with TRBD1 identical over 7 bases. Losses at the gene ends were 6 bases for V and 4 bases for J; bases not matched to a gene: 5. CDR1 is MNHEY, CDR2 SMNVEV, per germline (reference sequence). The CDR3 is made up of 13 amino acids. The CDR3 here is CASSSGQVYGYTF. CDR3 bases: TGTGCCAGCAGCTCAGGACAGGTCTATGGCTACACCTTC.

The genes are TRBV5-1 and TRBJ2-7; no definite D call. V dropped 6 bases and J dropped 2 bases, with 18 bases sitting between them. Per germline, CDR1 SGHRS and CDR2 YFSETQ. The CDR3 is made up of 15 amino acids. In DNA form, the CDR3 reads TGCGCCAGCACCCTTGAGCCGGGTTCTACCTACGAGCAGTACTTC. Protein sequence: CASTLEPGSTYEQYF.

The chain recombines TRBV7-2 with TRBJ2-7; D may be TRBD2 (5 bases). The V end lost 5 bases, the J end lost 0 bases, and 14 bases lay between the germline ends. Germline assignment: CDR1 SGHTA and CDR2 FQGNSA. The CDR3 is 15 amino acids. The CDR3 here is CASSPVAGSSYEQYF. The CDR3 bases are TGTGCCAGCAGCCCCGTCGCGGGTAGCTCCTACGAGCAGTACTTC.

The chain recombines TRBV9 with TRBJ2-7; TRBD2 agrees at 13 bases. Germline lookup yields CDR1 SGDLS and CDR2 YYNGEE. The CDR3 is 15 amino acids. With V trimmed by 3 bases and J by 4 bases, 4 bases remained unmatched. The CDR3 sequence: CASSATSGREYEQYF. For the CDR3, the DNA is TGTGCCAGCAGCGCTACTAGCGGGAGGGAATACGAGCAGTACTTC.

The chain uses TRBV7-2 and TRBJ1-4; perhaps TRBD1 as D (5 bases). The CDR3 has 16 residues. Germline CDR1 reads SGHTA; CDR2 reads FQGNSA. Trimming shortened V by 4 bases and J by 10 bases, and 22 bases separated the two germline ends. The DNA for the CDR3 is TGTGCCAGCAGCTCGCCCCAGGGTTTCCGGGTGGGAAAACTGTTTTTT. As protein: CASSSPQGFRVGKLFF.

The chain has TRBV12-3 or TRBV12-4 and TRBJ1-6; 7 bases fit TRBD1. The junction had 3 bases not matched to a gene; V was cut back by 6 bases and J by 10 bases. This CDR3 is 12 amino acids long. CDR3 DNA sequence: TGTGCCAGCAGAGGGGGCAGGTCACCCCTCCACTTT. Translation gives CASRGGRSPLHF.

In its sample, this clone was seen a few times. V gene TRBV7-8 combines with J gene TRBJ2-5, with 8 positions matching TRBD1. Per germline, CDR1 SGHVS and CDR2 FQNEAQ. With V trimmed by 5 bases and J by 2 bases, 7 bases remained unmatched. The CDR3 is 15 amino acids. CDR3 residues: CASSVQGVWQETQYF. In DNA, the CDR3 is TGTGCCAGCAGCGTACAGGGGGTATGGCAAGAGACCCAGTACTTC.

Here the CDR3 DNA reads TGTGCCAGCAGCCAAGAGACTAGCGGGGTCCCTCCGGCTTCCTACGAGCAGTACTTC. As protein: CASSQETSGVPPASYEQYF. The chain links TRBV4-2 to TRBJ2-7; the match to TRBD2 covers 11 bases. The CDR3 is 19 amino acids. Germline CDR1 is LGHNA and CDR2 is YNFKEQ. V was clipped by 0 bases and J by 1 base; unmatched bases: 11.

The chain employs TRBV28 and TRBJ2-1, with TRBD2 matching over 9 bases. Looked up from germline, CDR1 is MDHEN and CDR2 is SYDVKM. V shed 6 bases, J shed 0 bases, and the junction held 12 bases outside the gene matches. The CDR3 loop spans 18 amino acids. CDR3 protein: CASRGLGGLASSYNEQFF. The CDR3 DNA follows: TGTGCCAGCAGAGGACTGGGAGGACTAGCGAGCTCCTACAATGAGCAGTTCTTC.

V usage is TRBV28 and J usage is TRBJ2-3, with D perhaps matching TRBD2 (5 bases). CDR3 length: 14 amino acids. V lost 2 bases and J 1 base, leaving 7 bases between the germline ends. In germline, CDR1 is MDHEN, CDR2 SYDVKM. CDR3 region: CASSLLGGTDTQYF. CDR3 in DNA: TGTGCCAGCAGTTTACTCGGGGGCACAGATACGCAGTATTTT.

The V and J genes are TRBV7-9 and TRBJ2-7; tentative D call: TRBD1 (6 bases). The ends were cut back, 0 bases at V and 4 bases at J, with 7 bases in the middle. The CDR3 loop spans 13 amino acids. Germline V gene sequence: CDR1 SEHNR, CDR2 FQNEAQ (reference sequence). The CDR3 protein is CASSLAQGYEQYF. The CDR3 DNA follows: TGTGCCAGCAGCTTAGCGCAGGGGTACGAGCAGTACTTC.

This clone occurred once. This chain links TRBV30 with TRBJ2-1; 7 nucleotides agree with TRBD1. Germline CDR1 is GTSNPN and CDR2 is SVGIG (reference sequence). The V segment lost 3 bases and the J segment 8 bases; nucleotides outside the gene matches: 7. CDR3 length: 13 amino acids. CDR3 loop: CAWRETGFYEQFF. CDR3 sequence (DNA): TGTGCCTGGAGGGAGACAGGGTTCTATGAGCAGTTCTTC.

A single count supports this clone. The chain employs TRBV5-6 and TRBJ2-2; the D is unclear. The CDR3 contains 14 residues. Trimming removed 5 bases from V and 7 bases from J, with 15 bases in between. Germline loops: CDR1 SGHDT, CDR2 YYEEEE. CDR3 coding DNA: TGTGCCAGCAGTCCGACTTATTTCCTCGGGGAGCTGTTTTTT. This translates into CASSPTYFLGELFF.

The CDR3 is CASSQGSSRLNGELFF. CDR3 sequence (DNA): TGTGCCAGCAGCCAAGGCTCATCCAGATTGAACGGGGAGCTGTTTTTT. This chain joins TRBV3-1 (or the pseudogene TRBV3-2) and TRBJ2-2; D is uncertain. The V end lost 1 base, the J end lost 7 bases, and 16 bases lay between the germline ends. CDR3 size: 16 residues. Germline V CDR1 and CDR2: LGHDT, YNNKEL (reference sequence).

The J gene is TRBJ2-3, the V gene TRBV5-1; 12 bases are a match to TRBD2. Germline V gene sequence: CDR1 SGHRS, CDR2 YFSETQ. Germline trimming cut 5 bases from V and 11 bases from J; bases unmatched to any gene: 12. The CDR3 is 15 amino acids. The CDR3 here is CASSTSGTSGHMQYF. In DNA form, the CDR3 reads TGCGCCAGCAGTACATCCGGGACTAGCGGGCACATGCAGTATTTT.

The chain couples TRBV24-1 to TRBJ2-1; D might be TRBD2 (5 bases). This CDR3 is 15 amino acids long. Per germline, CDR1 KGHDR and CDR2 SFDVKD. V was trimmed by 7 bases and J by 5 bases, leaving 17 bases between them. For the CDR3, the DNA is TGTGCCACCAGAAAGGCCGGAGGCCCCAACAATGAGCAGTTCTTC. It encodes CATRKAGGPNNEQFF.

This clone was seen more than once but under ten times. The V gene is TRBV5-4, the J gene TRBJ1-2; the match to TRBD1 covers 7 bases. After removal of 0 bases from V and 10 bases from J, the junction contained 6 bases not matched to a gene. This CDR3 is built from 13 residues. The germline CDR1 and CDR2 sequences are SGHNT and YYREEE (reference sequence). In nucleotides, the CDR3 is TGTGCCAGCAGCTTGGGACAGGGAACGGTCTACACCTTC. This encodes CASSLGQGTVYTF.

This clone was detected only a few times. The gene calls are TRBV5-1 and TRBJ2-7; a possible D gene is TRBD1 (6 bases). The germline V gene has CDR1 SGHRS and CDR2 YFSETQ. There are 15 residues in the CDR3. Trimming stripped 9 bases from V and 2 bases from J, with 21 bases between. CDR3 sequence reads: CATQEQGGIPYEQYF. The CDR3 nucleotides are TGCGCCACCCAAGAACAGGGCGGAATTCCCTACGAGCAGTACTTC.

Concerning this clone: Mismatch with germline at one junction end may stem from a read error. The chain links TRBV28 to TRBJ2-7; D not resolved. CDR1 is MDHEN and CDR2 is SYDVKM in the germline V gene. The CDR3 has 15 residues. The DNA for the CDR3 is TGTGCCAGCGGCCCGACGCGGCTCCTTTCCTCCGAGCAGTACTTC. Encoded protein: CASGPTRLLSSEQYF.

The chain uses TRBV27 and TRBJ1-1, with D possibly being TRBD1 (5 bases). V was pared by 3 bases and J by 4 bases, with 15 bases between. This CDR3 has 15 residues. The germline gives CDR1 MNHEY, CDR2 SMNVEV (reference sequence). The CDR3 reads CASSFWGDRITEAFF. In DNA form, the CDR3 reads TGTGCCAGCAGTTTTTGGGGGGATCGGATCACTGAAGCTTTCTTT.

The chain is built from TRBV5-6 and TRBJ1-1, with D tentatively TRBD1 (5 bases). The germline CDR1 and CDR2 sequences are SGHDT and YYEEEE. V was pared by 4 bases and J by 5 bases, with 9 bases between. The CDR3 loop spans 12 amino acids. The CDR3 DNA follows: TGTGCCAGCAGCCCAGGGAGGACTGAAGCTTTCTTT. Translating gives CASSPGRTEAFF.

The chain is built from TRBV7-6 and TRBJ2-7; TRBD2 matches 11 bases. The trim removed 5 bases at V and 6 bases at J, leaving 12 bases unmatched. Looked up from germline, CDR1 is SGHVS and CDR2 is FNYEAQ. The CDR3 has 16 amino acids. CDR3 nucleotide sequence: TGTGCCAGCAGCGTCCATCCTAGCGGGAGGATTGGCGAGCAGTACTTC. It encodes CASSVHPSGRIGEQYF.

About this clone: The sample has other DNA sequences that encode this CDR3 too. The J gene is TRBJ1-1, the V gene TRBV2; D not certain. The CDR3 spans 11 residues. The germline V gene has CDR1 SNHLY and CDR2 FYNNEI. The CDR3 sequence: CASGGNTEAFF. Written as DNA, the CDR3 is TGTGCTAGCGGAGGTAACACTGAAGCTTTCTTT. Using reference TRBV2 and TRBJ1-1 for the parts outside the CDR3, the full variable domain is EPEVTQTPSHQVTQMGQEVILRCVPISNHLYFYWYRQILGQKVEFLVSFYNNEISEKSEIFDDQFSVERPDGSNFTLKIRSTKLEDSAMYFCASGGNTEAFFGQGTRLTVV.

The chain links TRBV7-8 to TRBJ2-1; TRBD2 agrees at 7 bases. CDR1 SGHVS and CDR2 FQNEAQ come from the germline V gene. Trimming removed 3 bases from V and 7 bases from J; junction bases left unmatched: 15. This CDR3 is 17 amino acids long. The CDR3 spells CASSLGRRGRAGNEQFF. CDR3 DNA sequence: TGTGCCAGCAGCTTGGGACGCCGAGGGAGGGCCGGTAATGAGCAGTTCTTC. The full variable domain, its missing parts supplied by reference TRBV7-8 and TRBJ2-1, is GAGVSQSPRYKVAKRGQDVALRCDPISGHVSLFWYQQALGQGPEFLTYFQNEAQLDKSGLPSDRFFAERPEGSVSTLKIQRTQQEDSAVYLCASSLGRRGRAGNEQFFGPGTRLTVL.

V and J are TRBV3-1 (or the pseudogene TRBV3-2) and TRBJ1-1, with D unclear. The CDR3 sequence is 20 residues long. Germline V gene lookup returns CDR1 LGHDT and CDR2 YNNKEL (reference sequence). Trimming removed 1 base from V and 0 bases from J, with 24 bases in between. The CDR3 loop is CASSQAYRFGVGKMNTEAFF. Here the CDR3 DNA reads TGTGCCAGCAGCCAAGCCTACCGCTTCGGGGTAGGGAAGATGAACACTGAAGCTTTCTTT.

The rearrangement uses TRBV10-3 and TRBJ2-1; D is undetermined. V gave up 2 bases and J gave up 8 bases, with 10 bases separating them. Germline V gene lookup returns CDR1 ENHRY and CDR2 SYGVKD. The CDR3 totals 13 residues. CDR3 region: CAISEGVNYEQFF. Written as DNA, the CDR3 is TGTGCCATCAGTGAGGGAGTTAACTATGAGCAGTTCTTC.

This clone was picked up one time. This sequence joins TRBV3-1 (or the pseudogene TRBV3-2) and TRBJ1-2; D not resolved. This CDR3 contains 15 residues. Trimming removed 4 bases at V and 2 bases at J, with 14 bases between. From germline, CDR1 is LGHDT and CDR2 YNNKEL (reference sequence). CDR3 protein: CASSPFGGGNYGYTF. DNA of the CDR3: TGTGCCAGCAGCCCTTTTGGAGGAGGAAACTATGGCTACACCTTC.